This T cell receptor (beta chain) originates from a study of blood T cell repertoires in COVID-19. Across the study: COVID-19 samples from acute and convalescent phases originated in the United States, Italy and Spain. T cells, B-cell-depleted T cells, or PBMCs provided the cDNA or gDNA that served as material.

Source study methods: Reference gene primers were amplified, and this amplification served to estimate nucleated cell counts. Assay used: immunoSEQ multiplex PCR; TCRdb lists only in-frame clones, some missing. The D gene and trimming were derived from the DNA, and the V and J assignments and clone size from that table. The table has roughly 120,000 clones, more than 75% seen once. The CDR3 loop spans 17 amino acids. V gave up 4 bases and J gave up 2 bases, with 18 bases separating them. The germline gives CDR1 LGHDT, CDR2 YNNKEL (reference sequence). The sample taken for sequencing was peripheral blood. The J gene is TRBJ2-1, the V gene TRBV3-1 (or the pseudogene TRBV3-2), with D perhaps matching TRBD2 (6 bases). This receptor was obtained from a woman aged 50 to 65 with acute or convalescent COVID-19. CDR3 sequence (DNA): TGTGCCAGCAGCCCGGTCGGGAGAAAGACCACCTACAATGAGCAGTTCTTC. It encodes CASSPVGRKTTYNEQFF.